Below, 14 T cell receptor beta chains from the same sample are listed, as sequenced in a study of blood T cell repertoires in COVID-19. Clones were read by immunoSEQ multiplex PCR, and TCRdb kept only the in-frame ones, dropping some. This sample carries some 100,000 clones, around 86% of them seen once, and the ten largest clones take under 13%. Sequenced input: peripheral blood. The receptors stem from a man aged 45 to 65 with acute or convalescent COVID-19.

The chain carries TRBV9 and TRBJ1-1; D possibly corresponds to TRBD1 (6 bases). This CDR3 comprises 13 residues. Trimming removed 4 bases from V and 4 bases from J, with 11 bases in between. Germline lookup yields CDR1 SGDLS and CDR2 YYNGEE. CDR3 nucleotide sequence: TGTGCCAGCAGCTCTACAGGGTCCACTGAAGCTTTCTTT. This codes for CASSSTGSTEAFF.

The chain carries TRBV12-5 and TRBJ2-7; TRBD2 is a possible D gene (5 bases). Germline V lookup: CDR1 LGHNT, CDR2 FRNRAP. V shed 9 bases and J shed 3 bases, with 6 bases lying between them. The CDR3 length is 10 residues. As DNA, the CDR3 is TGTGCTAGCGGAGGCTACGAGCAGTACTTC. Residues: CASGGYEQYF.

The CDR3 region has the DNA TGTGCCAGCAGCCAAGATCGGGCCCTAGCGGGCACCAATGAGCAGTTCTTC. Translated, it gives CASSQDRALAGTNEQFF. The chain combines TRBV3-1 (or the pseudogene TRBV3-2) with TRBJ2-1, with 8 positions matching TRBD2. The CDR3 is 17 amino acids. Germline V CDR1 and CDR2: LGHDT, YNNKEL (reference sequence). Unmatched junction bases numbered 10, after V lost 0 bases and J lost 6 bases.

This sequence joins TRBV19 and TRBJ2-3; unclear D gene. Deletions cut 3 bases from V and 4 bases from J, with 11 bases between. The CDR3 spans 14 residues. Germline V gene lookup returns CDR1 LNHDA and CDR2 SQIVND (reference sequence). CDR3 in amino acids: CASSILLSADTQYF. In DNA, the CDR3 is TGTGCCAGTAGTATTCTCCTGTCGGCAGATACGCAGTATTTT.

The chain carries TRBV4-1 and TRBJ2-5; tentatively, D is TRBD1 (5 bases). Per the germline V gene, CDR1 is MGHRA and CDR2 is YSYEKL. The CDR3 is 15 amino acids. Deletions cut 1 base from V and 1 base from J, with 10 bases between. Here the CDR3 reads CASSQGPRAQETQYF. The CDR3, as DNA: TGCGCCAGCAGCCAAGGTCCCAGGGCCCAAGAGACCCAGTACTTC.

This rearrangement joins TRBV11-2 to TRBJ2-2, with TRBD1 identical over 7 bases. Germline CDR1 is SGHAT and CDR2 is FQNNGV. V shed 5 bases, J shed 3 bases, and the junction held 6 bases outside the gene matches. The CDR3 loop spans 15 amino acids. The CDR3 reads CASSQGGLDTGELFF. In DNA form, the CDR3 reads TGTGCCAGCAGCCAAGGGGGCTTGGACACCGGGGAGCTGTTTTTT.

V usage is TRBV5-5 and J usage is TRBJ2-1; TRBD2 is a possible D gene (6 bases). Trimming shortened V by 1 base and J by 12 bases, and 11 bases separated the two germline ends. Germline CDR1 and CDR2: SGHKS and YYEKEE (reference sequence). This CDR3 spans 12 amino acids. The CDR3 DNA sequence: TGTGCCAGCAGCTTGATCCGGGACTTGCAGTTCTTC. As protein: CASSLIRDLQFF.

The chain combines TRBV6-5 with TRBJ2-7, with 8 bases aligning to TRBD1. V was pared by 2 bases and J by 6 bases, with 12 bases of the junction left unmatched. The CDR3 totals 16 residues. CDR1 and CDR2 from the germline V gene are MNHEY and SVGAGI. CDR3 bases: TGTGCCAGCAGTTACCAAATACCCGGGACAGGAGTCGAGCAGTACTTC. It yields the protein CASSYQIPGTGVEQYF.

The rearrangement links TRBV12-3 or TRBV12-4 to TRBJ2-1; D gene ambiguous. The ends were cut back, 3 bases at V and 8 bases at J, with 11 bases in the middle. The CDR3 is 13 residues long. The CDR3 reads CASSFFRIHEQFF. CDR3 nucleotide sequence: TGTGCCAGCAGTTTTTTCAGGATCCATGAGCAGTTCTTC.

The gene calls are TRBV27 and TRBJ1-3; 8 positions match TRBD1. CDR3 length equals 14 residues. Germline loops: CDR1 MNHEY, CDR2 SMNVEV (reference sequence). V was pared by 8 bases and J by 0 bases, with 3 bases of the junction left unmatched. In DNA form, the CDR3 reads TGTGCCAGCCGTGACAGGGGCTCTGGAAACACCATATATTTT. Its protein product is CASRDRGSGNTIYF.

The chain has TRBV6-5 and TRBJ1-4, with D unresolved. This CDR3 has 15 amino acids. V lost 7 bases to trimming and J lost 2 bases, with 14 bases between them. Germline V gives CDR1 MNHEY, CDR2 SVGAGI. The CDR3 DNA sequence: TGTGCCAGCACCACCCGAGGGAATACTAATGAAAAACTGTTTTTT. Protein: CASTTRGNTNEKLFF.

The rearrangement uses TRBV7-2 and TRBJ2-7, with unresolved D. Germline lookup yields CDR1 SGHTA and CDR2 FQGNSA. This CDR3 has 16 residues. The V end was cut by 0 bases, the J end by 1 base, with 13 bases between. The CDR3 spells CASSLAVTVLSYEQYF. The CDR3 coding sequence is TGTGCCAGCAGCTTAGCGGTGACTGTACTTTCCTACGAGCAGTACTTC.

A single count supports this clone. The gene calls are TRBV15 and TRBJ2-7; possibly TRBD1 for D (5 bases). The germline gives CDR1 LNHNV, CDR2 YYDKDF (reference sequence). Trimming took 0 bases from V and 3 from J, leaving 9 bases between them. The CDR3 contains 14 residues. As DNA, the CDR3 is TGTGCCACCAGCAGAGACAGGGCCGGCTACGAGCAGTACTTC. Translated, it gives CATSRDRAGYEQYF.

The chain recombines TRBV20-1 with TRBJ2-3; no reliable D call. The CDR3 covers 11 residues. Germline lookup yields CDR1 DFQATT and CDR2 SNEGSKA (reference sequence). The germline V and J ends were trimmed by 5 bases and 2 bases, with 5 bases remaining between them. The CDR3 DNA sequence: TGCAGTGCTCTACCCACAGATACGCAGTATTTT. Its translation: CSALPTDTQYF.